This TCR beta chain was found in a study of shared T cell receptors in the human thymus. The CDR3 is made up of 14 amino acids. Germline CDR1 reads SGHRS; CDR2 reads YFSETQ. Trimming at V came to 3 bases and at J to 4 bases, leaving 5 bases not matched to a gene. The protocol was immunoSEQ multiplex PCR, while the TCRdb copy is restricted to in-frame clones and leaves out a portion. The sample yields 500,000 to 550,000 clones, about four fifths seen once. These same records also appear under a second study, on human thymus T cells.

The rearrangement uses TRBV5-1 and TRBJ1-2, with 8 nucleotides matching TRBD1. The receptor's source is a boy in the first two years of life with a congenital heart defect. The sample consisted of thymocytes. The CDR3 is CASSYRDRRYGYTF. The DNA of the CDR3 is TGCGCCAGCAGCTACCGGGACAGGCGCTATGGCTACACCTTC. The whole variable domain, filled in from reference TRBV5-1 and TRBJ1-2, reads KAGVTQTPRYLIKTRGQQVTLSCSPISGHRSVSWYQQTPGQGLQFLFEYFSETQRNKGNFPGRFSGRQFSNSRSEMNVSTLELGDSALYLCASSYRDRRYGYTFGSGTRLTVV.